These 24 T cell receptor beta chains share one sample of origin, sequenced in a study of cytomegalovirus exposure and HLA in healthy donors. The PCR employed 60 Vbeta primers together with 13 Jbeta primers. The assay was immunoSEQ multiplex PCR, and TCRdb's table has in-frame clones only and misses some. The sample gives under 150,000 clones, 80% of which show up once; 4% is in the top ten. What was sequenced was PBMCs. These receptors were taken from a woman in her 40s in good health and CMV-seronegative.

V usage is TRBV5-8 and J usage is TRBJ1-2, with D perhaps TRBD1 (5 bases). Germline V gene data show CDR1 as SGHTS and CDR2 as YDEGEE. The CDR3 length is 15 residues. The V end was cut by 4 bases, the J end by 0 bases, with 13 bases between. The CDR3 DNA reads TGTGCCAGCAGCCCCCTCCCGGGGGCTAACTATGGCTACACCTTC. It yields the protein CASSPLPGANYGYTF.

The chain combines TRBV25-1 with TRBJ1-2, with D unclear. Germline V gene lookup returns CDR1 MGHDK and CDR2 SYGVNS. Trimming shortened V by 4 bases and J by 4 bases, and 7 bases separated the two germline ends. CDR3 length equals 12 residues. Here the CDR3 DNA reads TGTGCCAGCAGTGCCTCCTCCTATGGCTACACCTTC. Encoded protein: CASSASSYGYTF.

The J gene is TRBJ1-2, the V gene TRBV10-3; TRBD1 aligns across 9 bases. CDR1 and CDR2 from the germline V gene are ENHRY and SYGVKD. The V gene end was trimmed by 7 bases and the J gene end by 3 bases; junction bases not matched to a gene: 9. The CDR3 is made up of 15 amino acids. CDR3 region: CAIKRDREGYYGYTF. CDR3 DNA sequence: TGTGCCATCAAGCGGGACAGGGAGGGTTACTATGGCTACACCTTC.

The chain is built from TRBV9 and TRBJ1-6; 7 bases line up with TRBD1. The V gene's germline CDR1 is SGDLS and CDR2 YYNGEE. V lost 0 bases to trimming and J lost 9 bases; unmatched junction nucleotides: 12. The CDR3 is made up of 17 amino acids. CDR3 in DNA: TGTGCCAGCAGCGTAGGGTACCGACAGGGACTCCCTTCACCCCTCCACTTT. Translation: CASSVGYRQGLPSPLHF. Using reference TRBV9 and TRBJ1-6 for the parts outside the CDR3, the full variable domain is DSGVTQTPKHLITATGQRVTLRCSPRSGDLSVYWYQQSLDQGLQFLIQYYNGEERAKGNILERFSAQQFPDLHSELNLSSLELGDSALYFCASSVGYRQGLPSPLHFGNGTRLTVT.

The CDR3 sequence is CASSESFVVAGASYEQYF. The DNA of the CDR3 is TGTGCCAGCAGTGAATCATTCGTGGTAGCGGGAGCGTCCTACGAGCAGTACTTC. This chain links TRBV6-1 with TRBJ2-7; 9 bases fit TRBD2. Germline loops: CDR1 MNHNS, CDR2 SASEGT. Trimming at V came to 2 bases and at J to 1 base, leaving 12 bases not matched to a gene. The CDR3 sequence is 18 residues long.

V is TRBV6-5 and J is TRBJ1-5, with TRBD1 identical over 10 bases. J lost 6 bases, V lost 8 bases, and 4 bases had no gene match. Germline V gene lookup returns CDR1 MNHEY and CDR2 SVGAGI. This CDR3 has 13 residues. For the CDR3, the DNA is TGTGCCAGCCGCGGACAGGGGGGTCAGCCCCAGCATTTT. This codes for CASRGQGGQPQHF.

The table lists this clone with a count of one. The rearrangement joins TRBV19 to TRBJ1-1; TRBD1 aligns across 9 bases. The CDR3 loop spans 15 amino acids. The germline V gene has CDR1 LNHDA and CDR2 SQIVND (reference sequence). The V segment lost 5 bases and the J segment 1 base; nucleotides outside the gene matches: 5. The CDR3 DNA reads as TGTGCCAGTAGTCCTTTGACAGGGGGGAACACTGAAGCTTTCTTT. Translation: CASSPLTGGNTEAFF.

The V call is TRBV5-1, the J call TRBJ2-2; TRBD2 matches at 10 bases. The CDR3 sequence is 15 residues long. The germline CDR1 and CDR2 sequences are SGHRS and YFSETQ. Trimming took 4 bases from V and 5 from J; bases not matched to a gene: 5. The CDR3 DNA sequence: TGCGCCAGCAGCACAGCTAGCGGGAGTACCGGGGAGCTGTTTTTT. Its protein is CASSTASGSTGELFF.

This rearrangement joins TRBV19 to TRBJ2-7, with D possibly being TRBD1 (6 bases). The germline V and J ends were trimmed by 2 bases and 2 bases, with 10 bases remaining between them. Germline loops: CDR1 LNHDA, CDR2 SQIVND (reference sequence). The CDR3 runs 14 residues. Here the CDR3 DNA reads TGTGCCAGTAGTATAAGGACAGACACCTACGAGCAGTACTTC. Translation: CASSIRTDTYEQYF.

The chain carries TRBV28 and TRBJ2-2; TRBD1 matches 11 bases. CDR1 MDHEN and CDR2 SYDVKM come from the germline V gene. Unmatched junction bases numbered 12, after V lost 4 bases and J lost 5 bases. This CDR3 has 18 residues. The CDR3 nucleotides are TGTGCCAGCAGTTCTCTCCTTTTAGGGACAGGGGGAACCGGGGAGCTGTTTTTT. Encoded protein: CASSSLLLGTGGTGELFF.

This chain uses TRBV11-2 with TRBJ1-2; 10 bases line up with TRBD1. V lost 4 bases and J lost 1; bases outside the gene matches: 12. The CDR3 runs to 18 residues. Germline lookup yields CDR1 SGHAT and CDR2 FQNNGV. The CDR3 here is CASSYRDRGVLFNYGYTF. The CDR3 DNA sequence: TGTGCCAGCAGCTATCGGGACAGGGGCGTCTTATTTAACTATGGCTACACCTTC.

V and J are TRBV29-1 and TRBJ2-1, with no clear D. V was trimmed by 7 bases and J by 4 bases, leaving 11 bases between them. The germline V gene has CDR1 SQVTM and CDR2 ANQGSEA. The CDR3 length is 12 residues. CDR3 loop: CSASAEYNEQFF. CDR3 nucleotides: TGCAGCGCTTCGGCGGAATACAATGAGCAGTTCTTC.

This chain joins TRBV5-5 and TRBJ1-2; D is unresolved. Trimming took off 2 bases at V and 7 bases at J, with 9 bases between the two ends. Germline CDR1 and CDR2: SGHKS and YYEKEE (reference sequence). The length of the CDR3 is 12 residues. CDR3 protein: CASSFDWSGYTF. The CDR3 DNA follows: TGTGCCAGCAGCTTCGACTGGAGTGGCTACACCTTC.

The V call is TRBV10-3, the J call TRBJ2-5, with D perhaps TRBD2 (5 bases). CDR3 length equals 14 residues. Looked up from germline, CDR1 is ENHRY and CDR2 is SYGVKD. V was trimmed by 0 bases and J by 5 bases, leaving 10 bases between them. The CDR3 nucleotides read TGTGCCATCAGTGAGTCGCAACCGGGGGAGACCCAGTACTTC. This translates into CAISESQPGETQYF.

The chain is built from TRBV6-1 and TRBJ1-5, with 7 bases that match TRBD1. The germline CDR1 and CDR2 sequences are MNHNS and SASEGT. CDR3 size: 14 residues. V lost 5 bases, J lost 5 bases, and 6 bases stayed unmatched. DNA for the CDR3: TGTGCCAGCAGTCCCAGGGGGAAGGATCAGCCCCAGCATTTT. Translated: CASSPRGKDQPQHF.

The table lists this clone with a count of one. The gene calls are TRBV4-1 and TRBJ1-2; D remains ambiguous. This CDR3 has 14 residues. Germline CDR1 MGHRA, CDR2 YSYEKL. V was shortened by 2 bases and J by 8 bases, with 15 bases between the two germline ends. The CDR3 is CASSQTDPPGGYTF. CDR3 in DNA: TGCGCCAGCAGCCAAACCGACCCCCCGGGGGGCTACACCTTC.

The genes are TRBV7-9 and TRBJ2-7; a possible D gene is TRBD1 (5 bases). The CDR3 has 14 residues. Germline V lookup: CDR1 SEHNR, CDR2 FQNEAQ (reference sequence). V was pared by 6 bases and J by 2 bases, with 14 bases between. CDR3 bases: TGTGCCAGCAGTCTAGGGGTAGGAGCCTACGAGCAGTACTTC. It codes for CASSLGVGAYEQYF. Full variable domain (remainder filled in from reference TRBV7-9 and TRBJ2-7): DTGVSQNPRHKITKRGQNVTFRCDPISEHNRLYWYRQTLGQGPEFLTYFQNEAQLEKSRLLSDRFSAERPKGSFSTLEIQRTEQGDSAMYLCASSLGVGAYEQYFGPGTRLTVT.

V gene TRBV6-5 combines with J gene TRBJ1-4, with D perhaps matching TRBD1 (6 bases). This CDR3 region has 15 residues. The ends were cut back, 3 bases at V and 7 bases at J, with 15 bases in the middle. Germline CDR1 MNHEY, CDR2 SVGAGI. This CDR3 reads CASSYGYRAAEKLFF. The CDR3 DNA follows: TGTGCCAGCAGTTATGGGTACAGGGCGGCTGAAAAACTGTTTTTT.

V is TRBV6-5 and J is TRBJ2-4, with 9 bases aligning to TRBD2. The V and J ends lost 0 bases and 6 bases, in that order; junction bases with no gene match: 3. The CDR3 extends over 15 amino acids. The germline gives CDR1 MNHEY, CDR2 SVGAGI. The CDR3 coding sequence is TGTGCCAGCAGTTACTCGCGGGAGGGAACAAACATTCAGTACTTC. The encoded protein is CASSYSREGTNIQYF.

This chain joins TRBV27 and TRBJ2-1, with 9 positions matching TRBD2. After removal of 2 bases from V and 10 bases from J, the junction contained 6 bases not matched to a gene. The CDR3 runs 14 residues. The germline V gene has CDR1 MNHEY and CDR2 SMNVEV (reference sequence). In nucleotides, the CDR3 is TGTGCCAGCAGTTTAGGCGGGGGGGCTCTCGAGCAGTTCTTC. The encoded protein is CASSLGGGALEQFF.

V is TRBV13 and J is TRBJ2-7; possibly TRBD1 for D (6 bases). The CDR3 length is 15 residues. Germline V gene data show CDR1 as PRHDT and CDR2 as FYEKMQ (reference sequence). V was clipped by 1 base and J by 4 bases, with 14 bases between them. This chain's CDR3 is CASSLVAGVGYEQYF. The CDR3 nucleotides are TGTGCCAGCAGCTTAGTGGCAGGGGTTGGATACGAGCAGTACTTC.

A note on this clone: The same CDR3 also results from other DNA sequences found in this sample. The V gene is TRBV27, the J gene TRBJ2-2; no firm D call. The V and J ends lost 0 bases and 4 bases respectively, with 3 bases between them. This CDR3 is 13 amino acids long. Germline assignment: CDR1 MNHEY and CDR2 SMNVEV (reference sequence). The CDR3 loop is CASSLSLTGELFF. CDR3 nucleotides: TGTGCCAGCAGTTTATCCCTCACCGGGGAGCTGTTTTTT.

The chain is built from TRBV9 and TRBJ2-2, with a possible D match to TRBD1 (5 bases). The CDR3 has 14 amino acids. Trimming pared 2 bases from V and 5 bases from J, leaving 10 bases between. The germline V gene encodes CDR1 SGDLS and CDR2 YYNGEE. The CDR3 loop is CASSVTRETGELFF. The CDR3 DNA sequence: TGTGCCAGCAGCGTCACCAGGGAAACCGGGGAGCTGTTTTTT.

The rearrangement links TRBV9 to TRBJ1-1; D perhaps matches TRBD1 (6 bases). The CDR3 runs to 14 residues. Germline V gene sequence: CDR1 SGDLS, CDR2 YYNGEE. V lost 0 bases, J lost 4 bases, and 10 bases lay in between. In DNA, the CDR3 is TGTGCCAGCAGCGTAGGGGGGCTAGGCACTGAAGCTTTCTTT. This encodes CASSVGGLGTEAFF.